This is a list of T cell receptor beta chains from one sample in a study of PD-1 blockade in mismatch repair-deficient tumors. Sequencing was performed with immunoSEQ multiplex PCR; in TCRdb, only in-frame clones are kept and a portion is missing. The sample shows 120,000 or so clones, approximately 86% of them seen only once. Sequenced material: peripheral blood, taken 44 weeks after starting pembrolizumab. These receptor sequences come from an adult with mismatch repair-deficient cancer. CDR3s include the opening cysteine and the closing phenylalanine or tryptophan. A D gene is named only where the DNA matches it firmly. Clone size appears in some rows only: once, few, many, or a class for an expanded clone.

TRBV7-6,NA,TRBJ2-7,NA,TGTGCCAGCAGCTTAGGGCGGGCGGTGTCCTACGAGCAGTACTTC,CASSLGRAVSYEQYF
TRBV29-1,NA,TRBJ2-7,TRBD1,TGCAGCGTTGAAACCGGGACAGGGGAACCGCAGTACTTC,CSVETGTGEPQYF
TRBV4-2,NA,TRBJ2-5,TRBD2,TGTGCCAGCAGCCAAGGAACTAGCGGGAGGGGGGAGACCCAGTACTTC,CASSQGTSGRGETQYF
TRBV11-2,NA,TRBJ1-1,NA,TGTGCCAGCAGCTTTAGGTTGGGTACTGAAGCTTTCTTT,CASSFRLGTEAFF
TRBV27,NA,TRBJ2-1,TRBD2,TGTGCCAGCAGTTCCCCGGGACTAGCGGGAGTAGATGAGCAGTTCTTC,CASSSPGLAGVDEQFF
TRBV6-1,NA,TRBJ1-3,TRBD1,TGTGCCAGCAGTGAAGGGACAGGGTATCCTGGAAACACCATATATTTT,CASSEGTGYPGNTIYF
TRBV5-1,NA,TRBJ1-1,NA,TGCGCCAGCAGCTTGGGTCGGTCAGGGACGGACACTGAAGCTTTCTTT,CASSLGRSGTDTEAFF
TRBV6-6,NA,TRBJ2-2,NA,TGTGCCAGCCGCAGCGGGGAGCTGTTTTTT,CASRSGELFF
TRBV19,NA,TRBJ2-1,NA,TGTGCCAGTAGTACCCAGGGGTGGGACAATGAGCAGTTCTTC,CASSTQGWDNEQFF
TRBV6-1,NA,TRBJ2-7,NA,TGTGCCAGCAGTGAATTCGTCTTTTCGGCGACGTCGGGCGAGCAGTACTTC,CASSEFVFSATSGEQYF
TRBV11-3,NA,TRBJ1-1,NA,TGTGCCAGCAGCTACGACCGCCGGAGAAACACTGAAGCTTTCTTT,CASSYDRRRNTEAFF
TRBV6-4,once,TRBJ2-2,TRBD2,TGTGCCAACGTCTCGGCGCAGCGGGAGGGCCTCTGGACCGGGGAGCTGTTTTTT,CANVSAQREGLWTGELFF
TRBV27,once,TRBJ2-3,TRBD1,TGTGCCAGCAGCCTATCCCAGGGGGCAGATACGCAGTATTTT,CASSLSQGADTQYF
TRBV6-5,NA,TRBJ1-5,NA,TGTGCCAGCAGTTATTCGAGGCCAGGGCTGAATCAGCCCCAGCATTTT,CASSYSRPGLNQPQHF
TRBV4-1,NA,TRBJ1-5,NA,TGCGCCAGCAGCCAAGAAAGGGGTGGGGGTCGGCAGCCCCAGCATTTT,CASSQERGGGRQPQHF
TRBV4-1,NA,TRBJ1-3,NA,TGCGCCAGCAGCCAGCCCAACAGGGTATCATTACCTGGAAACACCATATATTTT,CASSQPNRVSLPGNTIYF
TRBV27,NA,TRBJ2-7,NA,TGTGCCAGCAGTTACACTGTCGGCGGGGAGCAGTACTTC,CASSYTVGGEQYF
TRBV30,NA,TRBJ2-5,NA,TGTGCCTGGAACCTAGGGCACCAAGAGACCCAGTACTTC,CAWNLGHQETQYF
TRBV9,NA,TRBJ1-1,TRBD1,TGTGCCAGCAGCGAGGGGGCAGGTGGCACTGAAGCTTTCTTT,CASSEGAGGTEAFF
TRBV4-2,NA,TRBJ1-2,NA,TGTGCCAGCAAGTTGGCTGGACAGACTTCTACCTATGGCTACACCTTC,CASKLAGQTSTYGYTF
TRBV11-3,NA,TRBJ1-2,TRBD1,TGTGCCAGCAGCTTAAGGGCCAGGGACAGGGCCCATGGCTACACCTTC,CASSLRARDRAHGYTF
TRBV29-1,NA,TRBJ2-1,TRBD2,TGCAGCGGGACGGACGTATTAGCGGGAGGAGTTAGCTCCTACAATGAGCAGTTCTTC,CSGTDVLAGGVSSYNEQFF
TRBV5-1,once,TRBJ2-4,NA,TGCGCCAGCAGCCCCAGGGGTCCCCGGGACATTCAGTACTTC,CASSPRGPRDIQYF
TRBV5-6,NA,TRBJ2-2,NA,TGTGCCAGCAGTACAGGGAGGACCGGGGAGCTGTTTTTT,CASSTGRTGELFF
TRBV9,NA,TRBJ2-2,TRBD2,TGTGCCAGCAGCTCAAGCGGGGGGGCTCCCCGTCTGTTTTTT,CASSSSGGAPRLFF
TRBV7-3,NA,TRBJ2-2,NA,TGTGCCAGCAGCTGGGCGAACACCGGGGAGCTGTTTTTT,CASSWANTGELFF
TRBV10-2,few,TRBJ1-5,NA,TGCGCCAGCAGTGAGTATTTGGACCTTCTTGGGGCCCAGCATTTT,CASSEYLDLLGAQHF
TRBV5-6,NA,TRBJ2-3,NA,TGTGCCAGCAGCGTTAGCGTAGATACGCAGTATTTT,CASSVSVDTQYF
TRBV21-1,NA,TRBJ1-3,NA,TGTGCCAGCAGCAGCCCCGAGAAGTTGGTCGGAAACACCATATATTTT,CASSSPEKLVGNTIYF
TRBV6-5,once,TRBJ1-1,NA,TGTGCCAGCAGTTACTCCTTAGGGGGGGAGAACACTGAAGCTTTCTTT,CASSYSLGGENTEAFF
TRBV11-3,NA,TRBJ2-5,TRBD2,TGTGCCAGCAGCTTACGACTAGCGGGAGGGCCAGAGACCCAGTACTTC,CASSLRLAGGPETQYF
TRBV28,NA,TRBJ2-1,TRBD1,TGTGCCAGCAGCAGATTTCGGGGACAGCTAACCTACAATGAGCAGTTCTTC,CASSRFRGQLTYNEQFF
TRBV4-3,NA,TRBJ1-1,NA,TGCGCCAGCAGCCAAGTCGACAGGAACACTGAAGCTTTCTTT,CASSQVDRNTEAFF
TRBV5-1,NA,TRBJ2-7,NA,TGCGCCAGCAGCTTGGATCGACCTTCCTACGAGCAGTACTTC,CASSLDRPSYEQYF
TRBV9,NA,TRBJ1-5,TRBD1,TGTGCCAGCAGCGTGGGACAGGGGGCGGGTCAGCCCCAGCATTTT,CASSVGQGAGQPQHF